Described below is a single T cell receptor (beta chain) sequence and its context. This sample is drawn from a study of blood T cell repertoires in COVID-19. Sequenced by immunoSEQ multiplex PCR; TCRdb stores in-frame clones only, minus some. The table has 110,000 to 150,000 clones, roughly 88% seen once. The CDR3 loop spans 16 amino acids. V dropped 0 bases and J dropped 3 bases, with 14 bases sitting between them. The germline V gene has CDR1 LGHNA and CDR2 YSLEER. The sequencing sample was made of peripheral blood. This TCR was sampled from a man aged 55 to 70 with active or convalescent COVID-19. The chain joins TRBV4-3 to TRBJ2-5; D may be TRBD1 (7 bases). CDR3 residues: CASSQERARGEETQYF. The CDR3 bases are TGCGCCAGCAGCCAAGAAAGGGCCAGGGGGGAAGAGACCCAGTACTTC.